The next 26 T cell receptor beta chains were all read from a single sample in a study of glioma-infiltrating T cells. The iRepertoire nested amplicon-rescue multiplex PCR amplified TCR alpha and beta CDR3s from RNA. MiXCR, applied by TCRdb to the multiplex PCR reads, yields one record per CDR3 protein. The repertoire holds around 170,000 distinct CDR3 sequences, with over 40% as singletons. The sample taken for sequencing was glioma tissue, nonneoplastic brain tissue, or PBMCs (not recorded which). The receptor source for this set is a human donor with low-grade glioma or glioblastoma, undergoing nonglioma brain surgery, or in good health (not recorded which).

The genes are TRBV7-2 and TRBJ2-3, with D tentatively TRBD1 (6 bases). The CDR3 runs to 15 residues. Trimming removed 7 bases at V and 3 bases at J, with 17 bases between. CDR1 SGHTA and CDR2 FQGNSA come from the germline V gene. The CDR3 sequence: CASNEQQGRTDTQYF. The CDR3 region has the DNA TGTGCCAGCAACGAACAACAGGGAAGAACAGATACGCAGTATTTT.

This clonotype was counted ten times or more. The V and J genes are TRBV20-1 and TRBJ1-2, with a weak D call TRBD1 (5 bases). The CDR3 contains 13 residues. Germline V gene sequence: CDR1 DFQATT, CDR2 SNEGSKA (reference sequence). The V end lost 5 bases, the J end lost 2 bases, and 12 bases lay between the germline ends. CDR3: CSALASGNYGYTF. CDR3 sequence (DNA): TGCAGTGCTCTAGCATCAGGGAACTATGGCTACACCTTC.

This clonotype was found many times. V and J are TRBV15 and TRBJ1-1, with D unclear. The CDR3 runs 13 residues. V lost 1 base, J lost 2 bases, and 5 bases lay in between. Looked up from germline, CDR1 is LNHNV and CDR2 is YYDKDF (reference sequence). DNA for the CDR3: TGTGCCACCAGCAGAGGCCCTAACACTGAAGCTTTCTTT. It codes for CATSRGPNTEAFF.

The V call is TRBV11-2, the J call TRBJ2-5; 7 nucleotides match TRBD1. Trimming at V came to 1 base and at J to 7 bases, leaving 3 bases not matched to a gene. The CDR3 extends over 13 amino acids. Germline assignment: CDR1 SGHAT and CDR2 FQNNGV. The DNA of the CDR3 is TGTGCCAGCAGCTTAGCACAGGGGACGACCCAGTACTTC. Its translation is CASSLAQGTTQYF.

This clonotype has a single count. A much more abundant neighbour one base away suggests this may be a read error. The conserved phenylalanine or tryptophan normally closing the CDR3 is absent here, so this likely arose from a read error. The chain uses TRBV6-5 and TRBJ2-7; a weak D match, TRBD1 (6 bases). The germline CDR1 and CDR2 sequences are MNHEY and SVGAGI. The CDR3 runs to 14 residues. Trimming removed 6 bases at V and 4 bases at J, with 16 bases between. CDR3 region: CASSSLTQGYEQYS. The CDR3 coding sequence is TGTGCCAGCAGCTCGCTGACACAGGGATACGAGCAGTACTCC.

About this clonotype itself: This may stem from a read error, because a much larger clone lies one nucleotide away. This chain uses TRBV25-1 with TRBJ2-5, with 7 nucleotides matching TRBD2. CDR1 is MGHDK, CDR2 SYGVNS, per germline. Trimming cost V 0 bases and J 4 bases; bases outside gene matches: 5. The CDR3 totals 15 residues. This CDR3 is CASSEYGGNRETQYF. CDR3 coding DNA: TGTGCCAGCAGTGAATACGGGGGGAACCGAGAGACCCAGTACTTC.

This clonotype was recorded many times. This chain links TRBV4-2 with TRBJ2-3; perhaps TRBD2 as D (6 bases). V was cut by 1 base and J by 2 bases, with 13 bases left in between. The CDR3 is made up of 16 amino acids. CDR1 and CDR2 from the germline V gene are LGHNA and YNFKEQ. CDR3 in DNA: TGTGCCAGCAGCCAAGCGGACTATGGGCCCACAGATACGCAGTATTTT. The encoded protein is CASSQADYGPTDTQYF.

The table lists this clonotype with many counts. The chain links TRBV10-2 to TRBJ2-1; D is unclear. V lost 4 bases and J 6 bases, leaving 10 bases between the germline ends. The length of the CDR3 is 13 residues. Germline CDR1 is WSHSY and CDR2 is SAAADI. CDR3 region: CASSVYGTNEQFF. Here the CDR3 DNA reads TGCGCCAGCAGTGTTTACGGTACCAATGAGCAGTTCTTC.

Concerning this clonotype: Possible read error: a much larger clone is one base away. The chain links TRBV2 to TRBJ2-1; a weak D match, TRBD1 (6 bases). Germline-derived CDR1 and CDR2 are SNHLY and FYNNEI. CDR3 length: 12 amino acids. The V gene lost 9 bases and the J gene lost 9 bases, with 15 bases spanning the gap. The CDR3 loop is CARTTGSGEQFF. CDR3 nucleotide sequence: TGTGCCAGGACCACAGGGAGTGGTGAGCAGTTCTTC.

Notes on this clonotype: This may be a read error: a much more frequent sequence differs by one nucleotide. V is TRBV24-1 and J is TRBJ2-5, with D perhaps assigned TRBD1 or TRBD2 (6 bases each). CDR3 length equals 15 residues. Germline V gives CDR1 KGHDR, CDR2 SFDVKD. This chain's CDR3 is CANSESWGAGETQYF. The CDR3 DNA reads as TGTGCCAACAGTGAGTCGTGGGGGGCAGGAGAGACCCAGTACTTC.

There are many counts of this clonotype. V is TRBV12-3 or TRBV12-4 and J is TRBJ2-3; 7 positions match TRBD2. The ends lost 4 bases at V and 0 bases at J; junction bases unmatched: 1. CDR3 length equals 14 residues. The CDR3 region is CASSSSGSTDTQYF. In DNA form, the CDR3 reads TGTGCCAGCAGTTCTAGCGGCAGCACAGATACGCAGTATTTT.

Only one count was recorded for this clonotype. The chain is built from TRBV20-1 and TRBJ1-1; 8 bases are a match to TRBD1. V was clipped by 6 bases and J by 4 bases; unmatched bases: 4. The CDR3 contains 12 residues. CDR1 and CDR2 (germline): DFQATT, SNEGSKA (reference sequence). CDR3 DNA sequence: TGCAGTGCAAGACAGGGGTGCACTGAAGCTTTCTTT. Protein sequence: CSARQGCTEAFF.

In this sample, this clonotype turned up a few times. This chain's CDR3 is CASTWTANYGYTF. Written as DNA, the CDR3 is TGTGCCAGTACGTGGACAGCAAACTATGGCTACACCTTC. This rearrangement joins TRBV19 to TRBJ1-2; D is perhaps TRBD1 (6 bases). Per germline, CDR1 LNHDA and CDR2 SQIVND (reference sequence). V was shortened by 7 bases and J by 2 bases, with 11 bases between the two germline ends. This CDR3 is built from 13 residues.

A few counts support this clonotype. The rearrangement joins TRBV19 to TRBJ1-1; D may be TRBD1 (6 bases). There are 12 residues in the CDR3. Trimming took off 5 bases at V and 9 bases at J, with 13 bases between the two ends. CDR1 LNHDA and CDR2 SQIVND come from the germline V gene (reference sequence). DNA for the CDR3: TGTGCCAGTAGTCCTCGTGGGGGCCAAGCTTTCTTT. Translating it yields CASSPRGGQAFF.

This clonotype occurred many times. The CDR3 DNA is TGTGCCACCAGTGACCGACAGGGAGGCTACGAGCAGTACTTC. It codes for CATSDRQGGYEQYF. The chain is built from TRBV24-1 and TRBJ2-7; D perhaps matches TRBD1 (7 bases). V lost 4 bases to trimming and J lost 3 bases, with 12 bases between them. The CDR3 is 14 residues long. Looked up from germline, CDR1 is KGHDR and CDR2 is SFDVKD.

The chain combines TRBV11-2 with TRBJ2-7; a weak D match, TRBD2 (6 bases). Trimming stripped 1 base from V and 0 bases from J, with 10 bases between. Looked up from germline, CDR1 is SGHAT and CDR2 is FQNNGV. This CDR3 has 15 residues. CDR3 bases: TGTGCCAGCAGCTTAGCGCACGGGAGCTCCTACGAGCAGTACTTC. Protein: CASSLAHGSSYEQYF.

This clonotype was counted ten times or more. The rearrangement joins TRBV11-2 to TRBJ1-4; D may be TRBD1 (5 bases). CDR1 is SGHAT, CDR2 FQNNGV, per germline. CDR3 length: 14 amino acids. V lost 3 bases to trimming and J lost 7 bases, with 12 bases between them. CDR3 protein: CASSFDGAVEKLFF. Written as DNA, the CDR3 is TGTGCCAGCAGCTTTGATGGGGCCGTTGAAAAACTGTTTTTT.

The chain uses TRBV12-3 or TRBV12-4 and TRBJ2-7, with D hard to call. V shed 6 bases and J shed 3 bases, with 15 bases lying between them. CDR3 length: 14 amino acids. CDR3: CASRPPGLGYEQYF. The CDR3 coding sequence is TGTGCCAGCAGACCCCCCGGGCTGGGCTACGAGCAGTACTTC.

The chain employs TRBV5-6 and TRBJ2-5; the match to TRBD2 covers 13 bases. Germline values: CDR1 SGHDT, CDR2 YYEEEE. V trimming: 6 bases; J trimming: 2 bases; junction bases outside the gene matches: 10. The CDR3 contains 17 residues. DNA for the CDR3: TGTGCCAGCACCGCTGGACTAGCGGGAGCCCCGCAAGAGACCCAGTACTTC. Translated, it gives CASTAGLAGAPQETQYF. The whole variable domain, filled in from reference TRBV5-6 and TRBJ2-5, reads DAGVTQSPTHLIKTRGQQVTLRCSPKSGHDTVSWYQQALGQGPQFIFQYYEEEERQRGNFPDRFSGHQFPNYSSELNVNALLLGDSALYLCASTAGLAGAPQETQYFGPGTRLLVL.

This clonotype has just a few counts. CDR3 protein: CASSTMSRGDQPQHF. DNA for the CDR3: TGTGCCAGTAGCACGATGTCAAGGGGAGATCAGCCCCAGCATTTT. The chain employs TRBV19 and TRBJ1-5; D possibly corresponds to TRBD1 (5 bases). The CDR3 loop spans 15 amino acids. From germline, CDR1 is LNHDA and CDR2 SQIVND (reference sequence). Deletions cut 6 bases from V and 5 bases from J, with 17 bases between.

Regarding this clonotype: The conserved final phenylalanine or tryptophan is absent from the CDR3, which likely points to a read error. The chain recombines TRBV28 with TRBJ2-7; D is perhaps TRBD2 (5 bases). The CDR3 is 15 amino acids. Germline CDR1 reads MDHEN; CDR2 reads SYDVKM. V gave up 2 bases and J gave up 0 bases, with 11 bases separating them. CDR3 sequence (DNA): TGTGCCAGCAGTTTAAGTTCGGGGAGCTCCTACGAGCAGTACTTA. Translated: CASSLSSGSSYEQYL.

The chain joins TRBV6-1 to TRBJ2-1; D may be TRBD1 (5 bases). V was shortened by 9 bases and J by 1 base, with 16 bases between the two germline ends. This CDR3 has 15 residues. The germline V gene encodes CDR1 MNHNS and CDR2 SASEGT. This CDR3 is CARSPTEMSYNEQFF. CDR3 nucleotide sequence: TGTGCCAGAAGTCCGACAGAGATGTCCTACAATGAGCAGTTCTTC.

V and J are TRBV12-3 or TRBV12-4 and TRBJ2-1, with D possibly TRBD1 on 6 matching bases. Trimming took 6 bases from V and 4 from J, leaving 16 bases between them. The CDR3 is 15 amino acids. CDR3 coding DNA: TGTGCCAGCAGGCTGGACAGAGGTTCATACAATGAGCAGTTCTTC. Its protein is CASRLDRGSYNEQFF.

This clonotype appeared many times. This chain links TRBV2 with TRBJ2-7, with TRBD2 identical over 7 bases. Per the germline V gene, CDR1 is SNHLY and CDR2 is FYNNEI. The V segment lost 7 bases and the J segment 3 bases; nucleotides outside the gene matches: 6. The CDR3 sequence is 13 residues long. CDR3 sequence reads: CASNRGGVYEQYF. CDR3 nucleotide sequence: TGTGCCAGCAATAGGGGAGGGGTCTACGAGCAGTACTTC.

This clonotype was recorded at least ten times. CDR3 sequence: CASSSGAWQYNEQFF. The CDR3 DNA reads as TGTGCCAGCAGCTCCGGGGCGTGGCAATACAATGAGCAGTTCTTC. The chain combines TRBV7-9 with TRBJ2-1; D tentatively reads TRBD1 or TRBD2 (5 bases each). Germline loops: CDR1 SEHNR, CDR2 FQNEAQ (reference sequence). Trimming took off 4 bases at V and 4 bases at J, with 14 bases between the two ends. The CDR3 has 15 amino acids. The full variable domain, rest sourced from reference TRBV7-9 and TRBJ2-1, is DTGVSQNPRHKITKRGQNVTFRCDPISEHNRLYWYRQTLGQGPEFLTYFQNEAQLEKSRLLSDRFSAERPKGSFSTLEIQRTEQGDSAMYLCASSSGAWQYNEQFFGPGTRLTVL.

This clonotype was observed at least ten times. The CDR3, as DNA: TGTGCCAGCAGTTCCCGGATCGCCAGGGAAAGGAATCCCTACGAGCAGTACTTC. As protein: CASSSRIARERNPYEQYF. The rearrangement joins TRBV28 to TRBJ2-7; a weak D match, TRBD1 (5 bases). The CDR3 has 18 amino acids. Germline V gives CDR1 MDHEN, CDR2 SYDVKM. V lost 4 bases to trimming and J lost 2 bases, with 24 bases between them.